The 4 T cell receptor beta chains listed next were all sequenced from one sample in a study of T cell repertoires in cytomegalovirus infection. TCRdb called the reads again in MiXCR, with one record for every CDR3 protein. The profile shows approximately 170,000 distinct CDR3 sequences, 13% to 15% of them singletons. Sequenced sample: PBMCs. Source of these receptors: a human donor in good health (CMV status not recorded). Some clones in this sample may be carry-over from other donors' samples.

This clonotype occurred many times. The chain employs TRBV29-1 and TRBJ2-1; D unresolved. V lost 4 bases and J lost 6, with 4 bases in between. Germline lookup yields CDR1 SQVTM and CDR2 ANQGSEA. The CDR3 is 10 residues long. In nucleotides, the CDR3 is TGCAGCGTTGGGAGCAATGAGCAGTTCTTC. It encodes CSVGSNEQFF.

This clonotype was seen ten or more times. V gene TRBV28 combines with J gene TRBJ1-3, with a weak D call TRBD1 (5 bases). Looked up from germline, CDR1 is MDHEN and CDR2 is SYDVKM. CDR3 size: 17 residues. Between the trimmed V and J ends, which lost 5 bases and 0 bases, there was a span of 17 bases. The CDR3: CASSTPQGPISGNTIYF. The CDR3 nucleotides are TGTGCCAGCAGTACCCCCCAGGGACCTATCTCTGGAAACACCATATATTTT.

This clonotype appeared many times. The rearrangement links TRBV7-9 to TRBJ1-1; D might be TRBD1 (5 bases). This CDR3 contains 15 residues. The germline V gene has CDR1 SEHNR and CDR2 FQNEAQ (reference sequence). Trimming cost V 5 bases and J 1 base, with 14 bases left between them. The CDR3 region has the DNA TGTGCCAGCAGCCCTGCTAAAGACAGGAACACTGAAGCTTTCTTT. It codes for CASSPAKDRNTEAFF.

The CDR3 reads CSVDYGDGYTF. Written as DNA, the CDR3 is TGCAGCGTTGATTACGGGGATGGCTACACCTTC. The rearrangement joins TRBV29-1 to TRBJ1-2; the D is unclear. V was pared by 3 bases and J by 6 bases, with 8 bases between. The CDR3 runs to 11 residues. Germline loops: CDR1 SQVTM, CDR2 ANQGSEA.